This TCR beta chain is from a study of cytomegalovirus exposure and HLA in healthy donors. Study-level information: Early released data comprised around 85 million unique TCRs from HLA-typed donors.

General study points: Later findings reportedly placed an Asian-associated ancestry cluster below the approximately 670-donor mean for N-insertions. In vitro experiments confirmed that three CMV-associated chains were specific for CMV antigens.

The CDR3 loop spans 14 amino acids. Looked up from germline, CDR1 is SGHNT and CDR2 is YYREEE (reference sequence). With V trimmed by 3 bases and J by 4 bases, 6 bases remained unmatched. With 60 Vbeta and 13 Jbeta primers, the PCR was carried out. Under the authors' procedure: Among the unique TCR beta chains that a later analysis counted, 75 million to 85 million in all, 10 million to 14 million were shared. Data came from immunoSEQ multiplex PCR; TCRdb stores just in-frame clones and leaves some out. The DNA was the basis for D and trimming; V, J and clone size are from that table. The table shows about 190,000 clones, with more than 70% occurring only once. As for this clone: Its antigen remains unidentified.

Sequencing input: PBMCs. The chain couples TRBV5-4 to TRBJ2-5; 7 bases map to TRBD2. The sequence was obtained from a man aged 30-40 years in good health and CMV-seropositive. The CDR3 is CASSSAGRGETQYF. DNA for the CDR3: TGTGCCAGCAGCTCTGCGGGGAGGGGAGAGACCCAGTACTTC.